This TCR beta chain stems from a study of technical replicates of blood from a few donors. Unmatched junction bases numbered 6, after V lost 4 bases and J lost 1 base. The CDR3 runs to 16 residues. Germline V gene lookup returns CDR1 PRHDT and CDR2 FYEKMQ (reference sequence). Repertoires were generated with immunoSEQ multiplex PCR, while TCRdb's copy carries only in-frame clones and drops some. The data contain tens of thousands of clones, around 86% of them singletons. Sequencing was done on a sample of PBMCs. The V call is TRBV13, the J call TRBJ2-3, with TRBD2 matching over 9 bases. The clonotype comes from a human donor in good health. Some clones in this sample may be carry-over from other donors' samples. The CDR3: CASSSTGLARTDTQYF. The CDR3 nucleotides read TGTGCCAGCAGCTCTACCGGACTAGCGCGCACAGATACGCAGTATTTT.